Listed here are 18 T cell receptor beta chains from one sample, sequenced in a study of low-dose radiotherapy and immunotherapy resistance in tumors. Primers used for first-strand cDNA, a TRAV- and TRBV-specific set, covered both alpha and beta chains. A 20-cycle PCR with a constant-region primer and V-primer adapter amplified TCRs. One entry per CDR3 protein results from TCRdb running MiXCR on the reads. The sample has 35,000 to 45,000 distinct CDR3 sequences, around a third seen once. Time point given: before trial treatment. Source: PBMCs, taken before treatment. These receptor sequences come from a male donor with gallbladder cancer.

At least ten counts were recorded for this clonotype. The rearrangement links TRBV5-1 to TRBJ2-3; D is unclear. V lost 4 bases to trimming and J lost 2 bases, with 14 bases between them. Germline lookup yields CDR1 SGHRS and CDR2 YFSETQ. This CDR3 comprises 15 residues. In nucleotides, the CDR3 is TGCGCCAGCAGCCGACCCGCTACATCCACAGATACGCAGTATTTT. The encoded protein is CASSRPATSTDTQYF.

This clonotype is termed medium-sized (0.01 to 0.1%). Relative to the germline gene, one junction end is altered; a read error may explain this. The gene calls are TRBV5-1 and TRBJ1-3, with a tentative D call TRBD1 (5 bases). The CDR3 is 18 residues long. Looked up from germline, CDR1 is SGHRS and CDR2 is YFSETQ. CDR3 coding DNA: TGTGCCAGCAGCTTAGTCGGGGGACGGCCAGTTGATGGAAACACCATATATTTT. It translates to CASSLVGGRPVDGNTIYF.

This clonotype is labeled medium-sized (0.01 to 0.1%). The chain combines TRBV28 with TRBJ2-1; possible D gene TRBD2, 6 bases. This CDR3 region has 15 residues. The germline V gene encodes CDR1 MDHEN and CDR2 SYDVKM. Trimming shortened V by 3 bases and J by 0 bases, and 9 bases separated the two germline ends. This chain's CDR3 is CASSFSGSSYNEQFF. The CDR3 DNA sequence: TGTGCCAGCAGTTTTAGCGGCAGCTCCTACAATGAGCAGTTCTTC.

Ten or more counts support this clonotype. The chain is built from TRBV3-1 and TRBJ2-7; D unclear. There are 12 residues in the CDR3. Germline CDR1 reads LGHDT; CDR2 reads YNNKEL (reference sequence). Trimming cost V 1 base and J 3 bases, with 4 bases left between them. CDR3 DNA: TGTGCCAGCAGCCAAGCAGTCTACGAGCAGTACTTC. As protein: CASSQAVYEQYF.

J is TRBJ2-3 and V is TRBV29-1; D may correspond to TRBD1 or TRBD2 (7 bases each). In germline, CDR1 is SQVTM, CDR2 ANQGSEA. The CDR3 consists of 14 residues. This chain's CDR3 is CTIRGGGTSDTQYF. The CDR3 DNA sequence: TGCACCATCAGGGGAGGGGGCACCTCAGATACGCAGTATTTT.

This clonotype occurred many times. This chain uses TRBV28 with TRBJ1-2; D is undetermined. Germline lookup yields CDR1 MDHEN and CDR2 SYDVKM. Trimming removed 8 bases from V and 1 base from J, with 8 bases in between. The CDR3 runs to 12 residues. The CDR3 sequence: CASLQINYGYTF. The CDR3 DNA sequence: TGTGCCAGCCTACAGATTAACTATGGCTACACCTTC.

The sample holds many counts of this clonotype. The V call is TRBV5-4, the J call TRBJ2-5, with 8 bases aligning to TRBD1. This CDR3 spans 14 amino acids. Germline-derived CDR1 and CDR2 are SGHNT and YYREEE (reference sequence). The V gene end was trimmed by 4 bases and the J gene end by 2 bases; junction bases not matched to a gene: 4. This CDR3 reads CASSQTGVQETQYF. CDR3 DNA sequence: TGTGCCAGCAGCCAGACAGGGGTTCAAGAGACCCAGTACTTC.

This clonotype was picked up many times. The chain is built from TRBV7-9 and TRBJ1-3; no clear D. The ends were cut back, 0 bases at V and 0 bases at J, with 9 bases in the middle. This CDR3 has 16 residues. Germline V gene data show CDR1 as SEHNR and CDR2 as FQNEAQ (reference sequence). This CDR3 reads CASSLAGSYSGNTIYF. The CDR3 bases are TGTGCCAGCAGCTTAGCGGGCAGTTACTCTGGAAACACCATATATTTT.

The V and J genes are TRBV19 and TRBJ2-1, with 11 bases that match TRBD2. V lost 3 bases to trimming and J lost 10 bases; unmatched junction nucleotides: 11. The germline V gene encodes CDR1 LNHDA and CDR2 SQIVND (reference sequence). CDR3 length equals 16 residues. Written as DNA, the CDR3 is TGTGCCAGTAGTATTTTAGCGGGAGGGCCCTCGGGGGAGCAGTTCTTC. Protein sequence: CASSILAGGPSGEQFF.

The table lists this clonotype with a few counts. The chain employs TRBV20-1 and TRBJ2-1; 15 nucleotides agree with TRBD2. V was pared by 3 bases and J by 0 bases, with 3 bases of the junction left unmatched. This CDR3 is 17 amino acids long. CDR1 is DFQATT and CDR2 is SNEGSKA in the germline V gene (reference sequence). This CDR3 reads CSASGGLAGGSYNEQFF. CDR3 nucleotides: TGCAGTGCTAGTGGGGGACTAGCGGGAGGCTCCTACAATGAGCAGTTCTTC.

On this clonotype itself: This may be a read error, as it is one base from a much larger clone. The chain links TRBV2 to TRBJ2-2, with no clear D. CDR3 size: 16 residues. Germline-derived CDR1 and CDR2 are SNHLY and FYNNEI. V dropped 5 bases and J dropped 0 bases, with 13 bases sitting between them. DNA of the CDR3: TGTGCCAGCAGTTTCCTACGGATTTCGAACACCGGGGAGCTGTTTTTT. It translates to CASSFLRISNTGELFF.

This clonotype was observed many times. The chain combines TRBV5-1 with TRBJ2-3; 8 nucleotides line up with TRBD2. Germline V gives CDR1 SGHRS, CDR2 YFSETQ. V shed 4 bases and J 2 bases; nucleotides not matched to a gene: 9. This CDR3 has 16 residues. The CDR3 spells CASSAGSGGYTDTQYF. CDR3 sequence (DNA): TGCGCCAGCAGCGCGGGAAGCGGGGGATACACAGATACGCAGTATTTT.

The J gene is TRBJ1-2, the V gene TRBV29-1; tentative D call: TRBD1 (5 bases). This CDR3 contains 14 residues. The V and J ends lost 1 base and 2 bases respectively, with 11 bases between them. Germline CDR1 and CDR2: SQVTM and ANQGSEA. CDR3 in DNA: TGCAGCGTTGAAGGGGAGGGGCTGAACTATGGCTACACCTTC. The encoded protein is CSVEGEGLNYGYTF.

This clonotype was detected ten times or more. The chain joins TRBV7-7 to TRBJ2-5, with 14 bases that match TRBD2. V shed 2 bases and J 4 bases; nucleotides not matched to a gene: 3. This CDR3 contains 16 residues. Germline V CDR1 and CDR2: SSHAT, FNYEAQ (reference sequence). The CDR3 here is CASSLSTSGGAETQYF. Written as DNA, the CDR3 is TGTGCCAGCAGCTTATCGACTAGCGGGGGGGCAGAGACCCAGTACTTC. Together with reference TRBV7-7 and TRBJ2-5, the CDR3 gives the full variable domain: GAGVSQSPRYKVTKRGQDVTLRCDPISSHATLYWYQQALGQGPEFLTYFNYEAQPDKSGLPSDRFSAERPEGSISTLTIQRTEQRDSAMYRCASSLSTSGGAETQYFGPGTRLLVL.

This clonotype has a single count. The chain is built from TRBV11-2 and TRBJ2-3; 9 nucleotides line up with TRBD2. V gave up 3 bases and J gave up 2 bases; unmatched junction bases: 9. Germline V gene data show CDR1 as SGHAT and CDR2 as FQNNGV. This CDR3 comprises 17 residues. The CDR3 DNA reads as TGTGCCAGCAGCTTTAGGGGTAGCGGGGGATTCACAGATACGCAGTATTTT. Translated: CASSFRGSGGFTDTQYF.

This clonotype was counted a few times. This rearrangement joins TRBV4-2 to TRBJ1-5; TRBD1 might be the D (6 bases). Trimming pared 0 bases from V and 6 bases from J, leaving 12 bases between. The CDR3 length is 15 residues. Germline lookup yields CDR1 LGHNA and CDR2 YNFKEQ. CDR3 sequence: CASSQEDGGPQPQHF. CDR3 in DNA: TGTGCCAGCAGCCAAGAGGATGGGGGGCCTCAGCCCCAGCATTTT.

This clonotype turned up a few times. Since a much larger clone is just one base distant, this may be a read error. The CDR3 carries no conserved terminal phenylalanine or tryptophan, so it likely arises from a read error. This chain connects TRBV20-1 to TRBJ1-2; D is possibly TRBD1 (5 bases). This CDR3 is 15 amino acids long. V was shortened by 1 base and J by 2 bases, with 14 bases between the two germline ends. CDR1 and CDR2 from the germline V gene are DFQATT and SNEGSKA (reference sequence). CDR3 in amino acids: CSARGRGRLNYGYTS. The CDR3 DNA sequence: TGCAGTGCTAGAGGGAGGGGCCGTTTAAACTATGGCTACACCTCC.

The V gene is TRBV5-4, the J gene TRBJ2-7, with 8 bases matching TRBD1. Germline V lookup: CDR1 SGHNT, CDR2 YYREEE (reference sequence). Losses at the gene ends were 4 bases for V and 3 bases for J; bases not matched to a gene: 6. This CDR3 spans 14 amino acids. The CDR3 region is CASSRTGQDYEQYF. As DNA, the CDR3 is TGTGCCAGCAGCAGGACAGGGCAGGACTACGAGCAGTACTTC. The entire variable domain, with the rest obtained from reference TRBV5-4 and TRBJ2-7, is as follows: ETGVTQSPTHLIKTRGQQVTLRCSSQSGHNTVSWYQQALGQGPQFIFQYYREEENGRGNFPPRFSGLQFPNYSSELNVNALELDDSALYLCASSRTGQDYEQYFGPGTRLTVT.